Listed below are T cell receptor beta chains from one sample, sequenced in a study of blood T cells in healthy people across ages. TCRdb processed the 5' RACE reads anew with MiXCR; each CDR3 protein has one entry. The repertoire holds around 800,000 distinct CDR3 sequences, with 40% to 50% as singletons. Sequences were obtained from blood. The receptors were sampled from a man aged 55 to 70 in good health. The CDR3 runs from the conserved cysteine through the conserved F or W. The order of the fields is J gene, V gene, CDR3 protein.

J gene: TRBJ2-7
V gene: TRBV7-9
CDR3 protein: CASSFRPGQAPYEQYF

J gene: TRBJ2-3
V gene: TRBV4-1
CDR3 protein: CASSQDLVGSGATDTQYF

J gene: TRBJ2-7
V gene: TRBV2
CDR3 protein: CASSETGLSYEQYF

J gene: TRBJ2-1
V gene: TRBV5-1
CDR3 protein: CASSLTGWTLDEQFF

J gene: TRBJ1-2
V gene: TRBV20-1
CDR3 protein: CSASRDGANYGYTF

J gene: TRBJ2-5
V gene: TRBV9
CDR3 protein: CASSALPGAAETQYF

J gene: TRBJ2-1
V gene: TRBV4-1
CDR3 protein: CATSIYPQSSYNEQFF

J gene: TRBJ2-7
V gene: TRBV4-1
CDR3 protein: CASSQEPQGEYEQYF

J gene: TRBJ2-7
V gene: TRBV10-1
CDR3 protein: CASSEKELSRDRDHEQYF

J gene: TRBJ2-2
V gene: TRBV11-3
CDR3 protein: CASCGLNTGELFF

J gene: TRBJ2-7
V gene: TRBV7-2
CDR3 protein: CASSPGSCFYEQYF

J gene: TRBJ2-1
V gene: TRBV3-1
CDR3 protein: CASSHAGTGLLNEQFF

J gene: TRBJ1-2
V gene: TRBV12-3/TRBV12-4
CDR3 protein: CASSASGTGGLYGYTF

J gene: TRBJ2-2
V gene: TRBV15
CDR3 protein: CATRQGNTGELFF

J gene: TRBJ1-6
V gene: TRBV10-3
CDR3 protein: CAISGRNSPLHF

J gene: TRBJ1-2
V gene: TRBV12-3/TRBV12-4
CDR3 protein: CASSFRENSGYTF

J gene: TRBJ2-7
V gene: TRBV7-2
CDR3 protein: CASSPEGTGCGFEQYF

J gene: TRBJ2-1
V gene: TRBV13
CDR3 protein: CASSRSRDRDYNEQFF

J gene: TRBJ2-5
V gene: TRBV7-9
CDR3 protein: CASSLEGTGWETQYF

J gene: TRBJ1-2
V gene: TRBV20-1
CDR3 protein: CSTSAGGDYGYTF

J gene: TRBJ1-3
V gene: TRBV30
CDR3 protein: CAWSVPGAGNTIYF

J gene: TRBJ2-7
V gene: TRBV9
CDR3 protein: CASSVAPGNEQYF

J gene: TRBJ1-5
V gene: TRBV29-1
CDR3 protein: CSVLSGNRPQHF

J gene: TRBJ1-2
V gene: TRBV5-1
CDR3 protein: CASSLTNRENYGYTF

J gene: TRBJ2-3
V gene: TRBV12-3/TRBV12-4
CDR3 protein: CASRPDRGTPPTDTQYF

J gene: TRBJ2-3
V gene: TRBV27
CDR3 protein: CASRSHQGGDTQYF

J gene: TRBJ2-7
V gene: TRBV29-1
CDR3 protein: CSVEAVGRPLEQYF